This TCR beta chain was sequenced in a study of T cells after posttransplantation cyclophosphamide. TCRdb keeps only in-frame clones here, not all; method: immunoSEQ multiplex PCR. The sample consists of about 28,000 clones, 70% to 90% of them appearing once. This CDR3 is built from 16 residues. In germline, CDR1 is LNHNV, CDR2 YYDKDF (reference sequence). The trim removed 5 bases at V and 5 bases at J, leaving 13 bases unmatched. The receptor comes from a man aged 50-59 years. Sequenced sample: PBMCs. The chain links TRBV15 to TRBJ2-7, with 9 bases lining up with TRBD2. The CDR3 DNA reads as TGTGCCACCAGCCCTCTAGGGCTAGCGGGACTCGACGAGCAGTACTTC. Its translation: CATSPLGLAGLDEQYF.